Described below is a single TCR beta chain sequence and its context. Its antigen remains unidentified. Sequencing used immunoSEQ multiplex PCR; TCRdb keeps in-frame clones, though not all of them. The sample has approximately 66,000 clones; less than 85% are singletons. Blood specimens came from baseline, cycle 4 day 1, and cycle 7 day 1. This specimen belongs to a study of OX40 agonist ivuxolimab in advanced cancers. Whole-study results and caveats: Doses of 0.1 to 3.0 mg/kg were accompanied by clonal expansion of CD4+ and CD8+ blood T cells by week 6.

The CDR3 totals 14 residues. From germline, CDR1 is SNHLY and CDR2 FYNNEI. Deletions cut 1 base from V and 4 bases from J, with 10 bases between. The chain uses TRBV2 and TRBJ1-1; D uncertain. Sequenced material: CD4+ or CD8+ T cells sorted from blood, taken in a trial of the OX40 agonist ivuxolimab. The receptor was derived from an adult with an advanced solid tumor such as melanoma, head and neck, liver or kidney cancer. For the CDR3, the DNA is TGTGCCAGCAGTGAAGTGCTGGTTGCCACTGAAGCTTTCTTT. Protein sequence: CASSEVLVATEAFF.